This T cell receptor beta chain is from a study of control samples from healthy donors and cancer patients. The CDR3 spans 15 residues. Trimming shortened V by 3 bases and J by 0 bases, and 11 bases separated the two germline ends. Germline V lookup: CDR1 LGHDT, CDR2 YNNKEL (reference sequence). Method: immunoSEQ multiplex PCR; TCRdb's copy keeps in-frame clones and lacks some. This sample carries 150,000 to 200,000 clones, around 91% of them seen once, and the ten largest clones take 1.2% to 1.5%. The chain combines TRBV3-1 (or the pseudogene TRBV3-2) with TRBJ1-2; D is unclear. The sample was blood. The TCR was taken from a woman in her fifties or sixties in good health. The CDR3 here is CASSQARGANYGYTF. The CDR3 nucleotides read TGTGCCAGCAGCCAGGCCCGGGGAGCTAACTATGGCTACACCTTC.